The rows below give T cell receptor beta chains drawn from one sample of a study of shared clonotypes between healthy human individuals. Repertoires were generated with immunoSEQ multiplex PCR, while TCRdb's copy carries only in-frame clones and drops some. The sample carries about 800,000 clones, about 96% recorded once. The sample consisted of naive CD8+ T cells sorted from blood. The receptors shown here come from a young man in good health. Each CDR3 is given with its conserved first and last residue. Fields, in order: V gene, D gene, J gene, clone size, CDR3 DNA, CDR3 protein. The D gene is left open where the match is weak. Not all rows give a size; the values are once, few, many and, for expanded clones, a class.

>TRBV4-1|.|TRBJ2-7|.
TGCGCCAGCAGCCAGTTCGAGGGGTTCTCCTACGAGCAGTACTTC
CASSQFEGFSYEQYF
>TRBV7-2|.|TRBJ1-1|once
TGTGCCAGCAGCGCCCCAGGGGCGCTTGATACTGAAGCTTTCTTT
CASSAPGALDTEAFF
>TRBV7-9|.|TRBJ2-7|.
TGTGCCAGCAGCCACCGATTCTCGGACGAGCAGTACTTC
CASSHRFSDEQYF
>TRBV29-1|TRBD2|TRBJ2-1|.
TGCAGCGTCCTTAGCGGGACCTCCTACAATGAGCAGTTCTTC
CSVLSGTSYNEQFF
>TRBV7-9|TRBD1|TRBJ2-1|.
TGTGCCAGCAGCCCAGACAGGGGGCCCTACAATGAGCAGTTCTTC
CASSPDRGPYNEQFF
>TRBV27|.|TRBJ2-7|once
TGTGCCAGCAGTTTAGCTTCTCGAGGGTACGAGCAGTACTTC
CASSLASRGYEQYF
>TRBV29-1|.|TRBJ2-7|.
TGCAGCGTTGAACTCGCGGACACATCCTACGAGCAGTACTTC
CSVELADTSYEQYF
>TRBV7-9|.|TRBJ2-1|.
TGTGCCAGCAGCCCCCGGGATGGAGCTGACAATGAGCAGTTCTTC
CASSPRDGADNEQFF
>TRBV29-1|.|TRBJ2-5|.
TGCAGCGTTGAAGATCTTAAGGGAGCTCAAGAGACCCAGTACTTC
CSVEDLKGAQETQYF
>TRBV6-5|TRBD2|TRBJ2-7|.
TGTGCCAGCAGTTACGGGACTAGCGGATACGAGCAGTACTTC
CASSYGTSGYEQYF
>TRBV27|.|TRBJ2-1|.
TGTGCCAGCAGTACCACTCTTGCGGCCTCCTACAATGAGCAGTTCTTC
CASSTTLAASYNEQFF
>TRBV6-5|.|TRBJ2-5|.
TGTGCCAGCAGCACAGGGATTAAAGAGACCCAGTACTTC
CASSTGIKETQYF
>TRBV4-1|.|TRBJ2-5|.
TGCGCCAGCAGCCACCCCTTAGGGGAGACCCAGTACTTC
CASSHPLGETQYF
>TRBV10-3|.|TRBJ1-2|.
TGTGCCATCAGTGAGTCTACAGGTCTTTTGGGCTACACCTTC
CAISESTGLLGYTF
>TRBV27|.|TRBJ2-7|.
TGTGCCAGCAGTTTAACGGGATACGAGCAGTACTTC
CASSLTGYEQYF
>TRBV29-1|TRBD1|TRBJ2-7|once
TGCAGCGTTGTCTTCGACAGGGATACCTACGAGCAGTACTTC
CSVVFDRDTYEQYF
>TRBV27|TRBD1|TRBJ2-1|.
TGTGCCAGCAGGACAGGGTACTCGAATGAGCAGTTCTTC
CASRTGYSNEQFF
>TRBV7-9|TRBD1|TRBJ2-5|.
TGTGCCAGCAGCTTAGTCAGGACAGGGGGCGAGACCCAGTACTTC
CASSLVRTGGETQYF
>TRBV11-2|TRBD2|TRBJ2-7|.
TGTGCCAGCAGCTTAGGGGTAGCGGGACCAGACTACGAGCAGTACTTC
CASSLGVAGPDYEQYF
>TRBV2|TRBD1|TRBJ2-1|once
TGTGCCAGCAGAGACAGGGGTAGCTACAATGAGCAGTTCTTC
CASRDRGSYNEQFF
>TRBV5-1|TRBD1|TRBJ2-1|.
TGCGCCAGCAGCGTAGGACAGGGGACCTACAATGAGCAGTTCTTC
CASSVGQGTYNEQFF
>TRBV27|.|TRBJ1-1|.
TGTGCCAGCAGTCTATCCCGGGGCACAACTGAAGCTTTCTTT
CASSLSRGTTEAFF
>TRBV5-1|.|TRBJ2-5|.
TGCGCCAGCAGTTTCCCCCCGTGGGGCACTCAAGAGACCCAGTACTTC
CASSFPPWGTQETQYF
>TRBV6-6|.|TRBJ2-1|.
TGTGCCAGCAGTTACTCTGTCGAGACTCTCTACAATGAGCAGTTCTTC
CASSYSVETLYNEQFF
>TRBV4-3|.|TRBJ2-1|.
TGCGCCAGCAGCCAAGAGGTGGGGGCTTATATTGGGAATGAGCAGTTCTTC
CASSQEVGAYIGNEQFF
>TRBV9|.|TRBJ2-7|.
TGTGCCAGCAGCGTAGCCCCACTCTACGAGCAGTACTTC
CASSVAPLYEQYF
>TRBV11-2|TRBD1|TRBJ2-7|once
TGTGCCAGCCGAACGGGACAGGGTAGCGACGAGCAGTACTTC
CASRTGQGSDEQYF
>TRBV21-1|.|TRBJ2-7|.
TGTGCCAGCAGCAAGGGGCGACAGGGGGCCCCCGAGCAGTACTTC
CASSKGRQGAPEQYF